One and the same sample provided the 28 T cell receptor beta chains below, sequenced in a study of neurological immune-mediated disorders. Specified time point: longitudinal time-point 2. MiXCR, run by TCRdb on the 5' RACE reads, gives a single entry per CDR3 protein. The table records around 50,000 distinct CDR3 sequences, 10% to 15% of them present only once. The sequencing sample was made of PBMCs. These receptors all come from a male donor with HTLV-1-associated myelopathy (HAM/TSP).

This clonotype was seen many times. Here the CDR3 reads CASSRASGVTDTQYF. The DNA for the CDR3 is TGCGCCAGCAGCCGAGCTAGCGGGGTCACAGATACGCAGTATTTT. The V gene is TRBV4-3, the J gene TRBJ2-3; TRBD2 agrees at 9 bases. J gave up 2 bases and V 4 bases, and 4 bases lay outside the gene matches. Germline lookup yields CDR1 LGHNA and CDR2 YSLEER. The CDR3 loop spans 15 amino acids.

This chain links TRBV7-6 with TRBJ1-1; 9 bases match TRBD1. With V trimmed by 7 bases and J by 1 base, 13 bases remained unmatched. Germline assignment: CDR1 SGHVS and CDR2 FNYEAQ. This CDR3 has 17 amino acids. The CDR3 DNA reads TGTGCCAGCATCCCGACGCCGGGACAGGGAAGGAACACTGAAGCTTTCTTT. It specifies CASIPTPGQGRNTEAFF.

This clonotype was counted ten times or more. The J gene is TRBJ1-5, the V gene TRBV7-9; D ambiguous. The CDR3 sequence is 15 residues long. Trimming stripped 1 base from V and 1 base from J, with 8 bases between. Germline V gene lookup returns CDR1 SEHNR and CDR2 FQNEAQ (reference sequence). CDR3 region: CASSLGFGSNQPQHF. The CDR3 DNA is TGTGCCAGCAGCTTAGGGTTTGGAAGCAATCAGCCCCAGCATTTT. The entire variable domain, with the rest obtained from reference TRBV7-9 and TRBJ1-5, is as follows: DTGVSQNPRHKITKRGQNVTFRCDPISEHNRLYWYRQTLGQGPEFLTYFQNEAQLEKSRLLSDRFSAERPKGSFSTLEIQRTEQGDSAMYLCASSLGFGSNQPQHFGDGTRLSIL.

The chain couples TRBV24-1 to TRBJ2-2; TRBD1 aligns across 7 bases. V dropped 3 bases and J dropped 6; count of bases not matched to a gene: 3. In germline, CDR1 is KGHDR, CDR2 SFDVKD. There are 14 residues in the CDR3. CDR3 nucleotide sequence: TGTGCCACCAGTGATCAGGGGGACCCCGGGGAGCTGTTTTTT. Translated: CATSDQGDPGELFF.

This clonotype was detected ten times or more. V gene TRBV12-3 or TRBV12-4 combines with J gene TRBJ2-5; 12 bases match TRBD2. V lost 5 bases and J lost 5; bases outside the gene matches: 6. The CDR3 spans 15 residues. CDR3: CASSPSGGAWETQYF. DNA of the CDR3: TGTGCCAGCAGTCCTAGCGGGGGGGCGTGGGAGACCCAGTACTTC.

The DNA of the CDR3 is TGTGCCAGCTCACAACTGGCGGCAAATGAGCAGTTCTTC. This sequence encodes CASSQLAANEQFF. This rearrangement joins TRBV18 to TRBJ2-1; D ambiguous. Trimming took 4 bases from V and 7 from J, leaving 11 bases between them. CDR1 and CDR2 (germline): KGHSH, LQKENI. The CDR3 runs 13 residues.

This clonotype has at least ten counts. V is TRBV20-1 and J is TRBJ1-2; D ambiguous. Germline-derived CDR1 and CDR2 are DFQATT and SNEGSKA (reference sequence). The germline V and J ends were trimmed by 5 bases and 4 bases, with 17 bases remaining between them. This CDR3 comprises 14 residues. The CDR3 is CSARASREGYGYTF. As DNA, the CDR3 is TGCAGTGCTCGGGCGTCCCGAGAGGGCTATGGCTACACCTTC.

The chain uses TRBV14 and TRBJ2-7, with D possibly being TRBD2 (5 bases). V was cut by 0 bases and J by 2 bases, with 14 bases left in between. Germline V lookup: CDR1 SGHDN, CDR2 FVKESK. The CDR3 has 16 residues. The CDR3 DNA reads TGTGCCAGCAGCCAAGATTTGTACGCGGAGGCCTACGAGCAGTACTTC. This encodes CASSQDLYAEAYEQYF. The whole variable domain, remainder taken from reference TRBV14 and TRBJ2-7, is EAGVTQFPSHSVIEKGQTVTLRCDPISGHDNLYWYRRVMGKEIKFLLHFVKESKQDESGMPNNRFLAERTGGTYSTLKVQPAELEDSGVYFCASSQDLYAEAYEQYFGPGTRLTVT.

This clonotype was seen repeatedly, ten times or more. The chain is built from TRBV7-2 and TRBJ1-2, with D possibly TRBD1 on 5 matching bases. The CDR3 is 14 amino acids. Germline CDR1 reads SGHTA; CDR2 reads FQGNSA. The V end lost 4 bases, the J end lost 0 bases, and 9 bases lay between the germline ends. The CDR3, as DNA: TGTGCCAGCAGCTCACCGACAGCTAACTATGGCTACACCTTC. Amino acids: CASSSPTANYGYTF.

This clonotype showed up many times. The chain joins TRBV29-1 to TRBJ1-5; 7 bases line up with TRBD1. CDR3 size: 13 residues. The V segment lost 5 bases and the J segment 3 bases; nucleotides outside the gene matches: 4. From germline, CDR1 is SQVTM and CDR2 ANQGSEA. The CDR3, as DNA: TGCAGCGTTACTACAGGGGACAATCAGCCCCAGCATTTT. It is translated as CSVTTGDNQPQHF.

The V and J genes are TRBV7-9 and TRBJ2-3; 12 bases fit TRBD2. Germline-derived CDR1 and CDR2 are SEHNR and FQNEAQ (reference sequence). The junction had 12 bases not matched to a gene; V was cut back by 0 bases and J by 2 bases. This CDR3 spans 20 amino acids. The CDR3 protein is CASSLANKNGLAGPTDTQYF. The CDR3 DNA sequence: TGTGCCAGCAGCTTAGCTAATAAAAACGGACTAGCGGGACCCACAGATACGCAGTATTTT.

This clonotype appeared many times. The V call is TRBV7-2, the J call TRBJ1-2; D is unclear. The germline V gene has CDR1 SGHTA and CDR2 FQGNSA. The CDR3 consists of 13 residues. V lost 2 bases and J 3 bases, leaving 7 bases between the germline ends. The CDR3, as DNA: TGTGCCAGCAGCTTAAAGGCGTACTATGGCTACACCTTC. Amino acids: CASSLKAYYGYTF.

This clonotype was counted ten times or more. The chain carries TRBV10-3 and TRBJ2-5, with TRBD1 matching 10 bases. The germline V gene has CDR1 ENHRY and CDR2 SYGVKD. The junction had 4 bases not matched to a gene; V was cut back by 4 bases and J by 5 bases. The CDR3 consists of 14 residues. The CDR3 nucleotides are TGTGCCATCAGTGCCGGGACAGGGGTGGAGACCCAGTACTTC. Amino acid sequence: CAISAGTGVETQYF.

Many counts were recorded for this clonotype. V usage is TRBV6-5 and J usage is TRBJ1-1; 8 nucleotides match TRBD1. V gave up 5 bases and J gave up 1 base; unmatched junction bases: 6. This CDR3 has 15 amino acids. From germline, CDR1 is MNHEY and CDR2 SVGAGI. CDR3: CASSASTGGNTEAFF. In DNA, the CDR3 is TGTGCCAGCAGTGCCTCTACAGGGGGGAACACTGAAGCTTTCTTT.

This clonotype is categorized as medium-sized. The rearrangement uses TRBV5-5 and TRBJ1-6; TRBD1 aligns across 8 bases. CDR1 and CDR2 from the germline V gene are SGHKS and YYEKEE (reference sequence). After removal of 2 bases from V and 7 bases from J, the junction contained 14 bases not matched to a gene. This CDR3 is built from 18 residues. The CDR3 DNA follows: TGTGCCAGCAGCTTATATCCCACCCGGACAGGGTCAAATTCACCCCTCCACTTT. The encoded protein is CASSLYPTRTGSNSPLHF.

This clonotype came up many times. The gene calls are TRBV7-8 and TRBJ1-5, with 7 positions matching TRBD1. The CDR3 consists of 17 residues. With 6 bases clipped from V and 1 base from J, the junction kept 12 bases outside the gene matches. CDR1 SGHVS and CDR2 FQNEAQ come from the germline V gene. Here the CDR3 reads CASSLRRDRESNQPQHF. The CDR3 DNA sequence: TGTGCCAGCAGTCTCCGACGGGACAGAGAGAGCAATCAGCCCCAGCATTTT. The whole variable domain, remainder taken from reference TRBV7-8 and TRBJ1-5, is GAGVSQSPRYKVAKRGQDVALRCDPISGHVSLFWYQQALGQGPEFLTYFQNEAQLDKSGLPSDRFFAERPEGSVSTLKIQRTQQEDSAVYLCASSLRRDRESNQPQHFGDGTRLSIL.

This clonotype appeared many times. CDR3: CASSPGGSGGDNEQFF. For the CDR3, the DNA is TGCGCCAGCAGCCCCGGAGGTAGCGGGGGGGACAATGAGCAGTTCTTC. The chain uses TRBV5-1 and TRBJ2-1, with TRBD2 identical over 11 bases. CDR1 SGHRS and CDR2 YFSETQ come from the germline V gene. CDR3 size: 16 residues. The ends lost 4 bases at V and 5 bases at J; junction bases unmatched: 8.

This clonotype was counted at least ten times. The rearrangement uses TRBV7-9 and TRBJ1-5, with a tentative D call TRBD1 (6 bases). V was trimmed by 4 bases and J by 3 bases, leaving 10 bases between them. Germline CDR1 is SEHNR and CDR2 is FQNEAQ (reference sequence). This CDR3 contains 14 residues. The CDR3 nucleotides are TGTGCCAGCAGCTACGGACAGAACAATCAGCCCCAGCATTTT. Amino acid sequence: CASSYGQNNQPQHF.

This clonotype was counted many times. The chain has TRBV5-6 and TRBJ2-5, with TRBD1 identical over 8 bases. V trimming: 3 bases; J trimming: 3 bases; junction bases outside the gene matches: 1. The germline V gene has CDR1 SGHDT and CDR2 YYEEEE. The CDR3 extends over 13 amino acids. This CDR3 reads CASSWGQEETQYF. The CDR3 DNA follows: TGTGCCAGCAGCTGGGGACAGGAAGAGACCCAGTACTTC.

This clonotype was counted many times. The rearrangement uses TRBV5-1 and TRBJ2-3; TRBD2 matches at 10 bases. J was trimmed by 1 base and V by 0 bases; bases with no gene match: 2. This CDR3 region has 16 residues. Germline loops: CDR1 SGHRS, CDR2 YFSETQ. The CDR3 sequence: CASSLERGGGTDTQYF. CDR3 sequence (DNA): TGCGCCAGCAGCTTGGAGCGGGGGGGTGGCACAGATACGCAGTATTTT.

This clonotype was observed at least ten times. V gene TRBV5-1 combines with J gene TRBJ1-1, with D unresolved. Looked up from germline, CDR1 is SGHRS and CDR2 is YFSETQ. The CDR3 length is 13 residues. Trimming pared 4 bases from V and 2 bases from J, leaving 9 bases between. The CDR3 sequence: CASSPDPNTEAFF. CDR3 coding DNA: TGCGCCAGCAGCCCAGACCCCAACACTGAAGCTTTCTTT.

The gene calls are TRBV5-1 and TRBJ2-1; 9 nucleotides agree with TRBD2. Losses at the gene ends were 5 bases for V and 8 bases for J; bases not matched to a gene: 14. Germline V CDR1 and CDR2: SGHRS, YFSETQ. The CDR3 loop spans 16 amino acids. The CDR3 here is CASRKDGLARGDEQFF. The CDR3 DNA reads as TGCGCCAGCAGAAAGGATGGACTAGCGAGGGGCGATGAGCAGTTCTTC.

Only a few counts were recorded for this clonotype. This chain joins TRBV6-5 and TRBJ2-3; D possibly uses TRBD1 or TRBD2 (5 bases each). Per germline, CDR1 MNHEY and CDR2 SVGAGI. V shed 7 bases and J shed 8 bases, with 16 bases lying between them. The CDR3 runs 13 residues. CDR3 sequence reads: CASIQEVGGTQYF. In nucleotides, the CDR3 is TGTGCCAGCATCCAAGAGGTTGGGGGTACGCAGTATTTT.

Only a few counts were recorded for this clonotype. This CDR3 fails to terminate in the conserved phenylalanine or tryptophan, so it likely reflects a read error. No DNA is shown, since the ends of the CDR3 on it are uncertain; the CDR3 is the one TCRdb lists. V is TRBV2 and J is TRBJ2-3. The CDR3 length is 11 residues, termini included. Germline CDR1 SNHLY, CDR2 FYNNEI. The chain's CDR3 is CASSSTDTQDL.

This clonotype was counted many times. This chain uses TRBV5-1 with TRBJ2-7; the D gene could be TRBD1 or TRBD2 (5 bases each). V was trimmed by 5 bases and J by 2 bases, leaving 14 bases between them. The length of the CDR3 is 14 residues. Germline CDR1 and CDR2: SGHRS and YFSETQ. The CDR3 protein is CASSRDLGAYEQYF. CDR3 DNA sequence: TGCGCCAGCAGTCGGGACCTTGGGGCCTACGAGCAGTACTTC. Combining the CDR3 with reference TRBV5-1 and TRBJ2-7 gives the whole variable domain KAGVTQTPRYLIKTRGQQVTLSCSPISGHRSVSWYQQTPGQGLQFLFEYFSETQRNKGNFPGRFSGRQFSNSRSEMNVSTLELGDSALYLCASSRDLGAYEQYFGPGTRLTVT.

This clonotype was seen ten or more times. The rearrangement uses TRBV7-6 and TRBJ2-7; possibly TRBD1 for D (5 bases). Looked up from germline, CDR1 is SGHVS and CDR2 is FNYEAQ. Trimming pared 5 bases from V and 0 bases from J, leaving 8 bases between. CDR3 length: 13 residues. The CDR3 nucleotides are TGTGCCAGCAGCGACAGACTCTCCTACGAGCAGTACTTC. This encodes CASSDRLSYEQYF.

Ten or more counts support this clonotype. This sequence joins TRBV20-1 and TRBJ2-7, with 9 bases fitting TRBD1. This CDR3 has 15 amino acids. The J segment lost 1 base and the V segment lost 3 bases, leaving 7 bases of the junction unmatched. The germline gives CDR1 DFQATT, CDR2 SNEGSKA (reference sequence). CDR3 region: CSASKPGTGSYEQYF. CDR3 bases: TGCAGTGCTAGCAAACCCGGGACAGGGTCCTACGAGCAGTACTTC.

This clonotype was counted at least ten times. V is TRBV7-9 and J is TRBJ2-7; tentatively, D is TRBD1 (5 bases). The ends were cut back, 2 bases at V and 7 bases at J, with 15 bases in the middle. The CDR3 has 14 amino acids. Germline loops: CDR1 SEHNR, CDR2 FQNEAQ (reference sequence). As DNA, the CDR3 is TGTGCCAGCAGCTTAATTGAAGGGGCTGGGGAGCAGTACTTC. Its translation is CASSLIEGAGEQYF.